The 29 T cell receptor beta chains below were found in one sample sequenced in a study of shared clonotypes between healthy human individuals. This table comes from immunoSEQ multiplex PCR, and its TCRdb copy is limited to in-frame clones, with some not included. The table lists roughly 2 million clones, approximately 96% of them singletons. Sequenced input: naive CD4+ T cells sorted from blood. Subset here: CD45RA+ positively selected. These receptors were taken from a man aged 18 to 29 in good health.

This chain uses TRBV13 with TRBJ2-5; tentative D call: TRBD2 (5 bases). The CDR3 is 15 amino acids. CDR1 is PRHDT, CDR2 FYEKMQ, per germline (reference sequence). V was pared by 4 bases and J by 1 base, with 13 bases between. CDR3 DNA: TGTGCCAGCAGCTACACCCTCGGACTCCAAGAGACCCAGTACTTC. It specifies CASSYTLGLQETQYF.

This clone was recorded once. Other DNA sequences of this sample code for an identical CDR3. The V gene is TRBV19, the J gene TRBJ1-5; D is perhaps TRBD1 (5 bases). Trimming took off 3 bases at V and 4 bases at J, with 13 bases between the two ends. Germline CDR1 reads LNHDA; CDR2 reads SQIVND (reference sequence). CDR3 length: 15 amino acids. The CDR3 spells CASSIGRGGNQPQHF. The DNA of the CDR3 is TGTGCCAGTAGTATTGGGAGGGGCGGAAATCAGCCCCAGCATTTT. The full variable domain, its missing parts supplied by reference TRBV19 and TRBJ1-5, is DGGITQSPKYLFRKEGQNVTLSCEQNLNHDAMYWYRQDPGQGLRLIYYSQIVNDFQKGDIAEGYSVSREKKESFPLTVTSAQKNPTAFYLCASSIGRGGNQPQHFGDGTRLSIL.

The chain has TRBV5-1 and TRBJ1-2; D is uncertain. V dropped 2 bases and J dropped 4 bases, with 9 bases sitting between them. The CDR3 spans 13 residues. Germline lookup yields CDR1 SGHRS and CDR2 YFSETQ. As DNA, the CDR3 is TGCGCCAGCAGCTTCGGGGAAATCTATGGCTACACCTTC. It is translated as CASSFGEIYGYTF. Together with reference TRBV5-1 and TRBJ1-2, the CDR3 gives the full variable domain: KAGVTQTPRYLIKTRGQQVTLSCSPISGHRSVSWYQQTPGQGLQFLFEYFSETQRNKGNFPGRFSGRQFSNSRSEMNVSTLELGDSALYLCASSFGEIYGYTFGSGTRLTVV.

The rearrangement uses TRBV19 and TRBJ2-5; perhaps TRBD2 as D (5 bases). The CDR3 length is 13 residues. In germline, CDR1 is LNHDA, CDR2 SQIVND (reference sequence). The ends were cut back, 6 bases at V and 2 bases at J, with 10 bases in the middle. The CDR3 DNA follows: TGTGCCAGTAGCGGACTGATTCAAGAGACCCAGTACTTC. Translating gives CASSGLIQETQYF. Supplemented by reference TRBV19 and TRBJ2-5, the full variable domain reads DGGITQSPKYLFRKEGQNVTLSCEQNLNHDAMYWYRQDPGQGLRLIYYSQIVNDFQKGDIAEGYSVSREKKESFPLTVTSAQKNPTAFYLCASSGLIQETQYFGPGTRLLVL.

V and J are TRBV5-4 and TRBJ1-2, with D maybe TRBD1 (6 bases). Germline CDR1 SGHNT, CDR2 YYREEE (reference sequence). Trimming took 0 bases from V and 6 from J, leaving 12 bases between them. The CDR3 loop spans 14 amino acids. In DNA form, the CDR3 reads TGTGCCAGCAGCTTGGCTCAGGGGATGGATGGCTACACCTTC. Amino acids: CASSLAQGMDGYTF.

The sample holds one count of this clone. The chain recombines TRBV6-4 with TRBJ1-5, with TRBD1 matching 8 bases. Germline-derived CDR1 and CDR2 are MRHNA and SNTAGT. This CDR3 contains 17 residues. V was clipped by 3 bases and J by 7 bases; unmatched bases: 14. The CDR3 region has the DNA TGTGCCAGCAGTGAGAAGCAAAAGGACAGGGTACACCAGCCCCAGCATTTT. This codes for CASSEKQKDRVHQPQHF.

The V and J genes are TRBV7-2 and TRBJ2-7, with 10 bases aligning to TRBD2. V gave up 5 bases and J gave up 6 bases; unmatched junction bases: 19. The CDR3 has 18 residues. The germline V gene encodes CDR1 SGHTA and CDR2 FQGNSA. For the CDR3, the DNA is TGTGCCAGCAGCCGACGGGCTAGCGGGGGACTTCTCCTGGCCGAGCAGTACTTC. Protein product: CASSRRASGGLLLAEQYF.

This clone has only one observation. The rearrangement links TRBV6-5 to TRBJ2-5; TRBD2 might be the D (5 bases). Between the trimmed V and J ends, which lost 2 bases and 3 bases, there was a span of 10 bases. The CDR3 length is 14 residues. The germline V gene has CDR1 MNHEY and CDR2 SVGAGI. The CDR3 protein is CASSYGRQKETQYF. The CDR3 coding sequence is TGTGCCAGCAGTTACGGGAGACAAAAAGAGACCCAGTACTTC.

V usage is TRBV10-3 and J usage is TRBJ2-1; D not resolved. V lost 6 bases and J 8 bases, leaving 11 bases between the germline ends. The CDR3 spans 12 residues. Germline CDR1 is ENHRY and CDR2 is SYGVKD. For the CDR3, the DNA is TGTGCCATCAGGGAGAACGGTGATGAGCAGTTCTTC. Its translation is CAIRENGDEQFF.

The CDR3 protein is CATSFSGTEAFF. The CDR3 bases are TGTGCCACCTCGTTTTCGGGCACTGAAGCTTTCTTT. The chain couples TRBV6-1 to TRBJ1-1; D gene ambiguous. The CDR3 loop spans 12 amino acids. V was pared by 10 bases and J by 4 bases, with 13 bases between. In germline, CDR1 is MNHNS, CDR2 SASEGT.

A note on this clone: The sample contains more than one DNA sequence encoding this CDR3. The chain uses TRBV20-1 and TRBJ2-2; no firm D call. Germline values: CDR1 DFQATT, CDR2 SNEGSKA (reference sequence). V lost 6 bases and J lost 1, with 3 bases in between. This CDR3 contains 11 residues. The CDR3 loop reads CSALNTGELFF. The CDR3, as DNA: TGCAGTGCCCTGAACACCGGGGAGCTGTTTTTT.

The chain links TRBV28 to TRBJ1-4; TRBD1 agrees at 8 bases. Losses at the gene ends were 5 bases for V and 2 bases for J; bases not matched to a gene: 13. Looked up from germline, CDR1 is MDHEN and CDR2 is SYDVKM. The CDR3 runs 18 residues. CDR3 nucleotide sequence: TGTGCCAGCAGTGAGACAGGGGATAGGGCCTTTACTAATGAAAAACTGTTTTTT. Translated, it gives CASSETGDRAFTNEKLFF.

V and J are TRBV29-1 and TRBJ2-5; D gene unclear. There are 12 residues in the CDR3. Per germline, CDR1 SQVTM and CDR2 ANQGSEA. The CDR3 here is CSMTSPQETQYF. The CDR3, as DNA: TGCAGTATGACAAGCCCCCAAGAGACCCAGTACTTC.

V gene TRBV28 combines with J gene TRBJ1-1; perhaps TRBD1 as D (5 bases). V lost 5 bases to trimming and J lost 7 bases, with 11 bases between them. The CDR3 is 12 amino acids. CDR1 is MDHEN and CDR2 is SYDVKM in the germline V gene. CDR3 protein: CASSARTREAFF. CDR3 bases: TGTGCCAGCAGTGCCAGGACACGTGAAGCTTTCTTT.

This clone appeared once. CDR3 coding DNA: TGTGCCTGGAGTGTAACCAGGGTAACTAATGAAAAACTGTTTTTT. Protein: CAWSVTRVTNEKLFF. This chain connects TRBV30 to TRBJ1-4; the D gene is possibly TRBD1 (5 bases). Germline V gene data show CDR1 as GTSNPN and CDR2 as SVGIG (reference sequence). CDR3 size: 15 residues. With 0 bases removed from V and 1 base from J, the gap between germline ends came to 9 bases.

CDR3 DNA: TGTGCCCGACAGGGTTCTCACGCGAACACCGGGGAGCTGTTTTTT. As protein: CARQGSHANTGELFF. The chain links TRBV30 to TRBJ2-2, with 7 nucleotides matching TRBD1. Germline CDR1 GTSNPN, CDR2 SVGIG (reference sequence). V lost 8 bases to trimming and J lost 0 bases; unmatched junction nucleotides: 9. The length of the CDR3 is 15 residues.

The sample holds one count of this clone. The chain combines TRBV11-2 with TRBJ1-2, with 9 bases that match TRBD1. The length of the CDR3 is 14 residues. The trim removed 6 bases at V and 6 bases at J, leaving 8 bases unmatched. Germline V CDR1 and CDR2: SGHAT, FQNNGV. The CDR3 loop is CASSAPRDRDGYTF. DNA for the CDR3: TGTGCCAGCAGTGCCCCTCGGGACAGGGATGGCTACACCTTC.

This clone has only one observation. The chain is built from TRBV21-1 and TRBJ2-3; TRBD1 is the table's D call and was not checked against the DNA. TRBV21-1 is noted as a pseudogene. The CDR3 has 11 residues. In DNA form, the CDR3 reads TGTGCCAGCAGCAAAAGGGACACTTGGATCTTT. Its protein product is CASSKRDTWIF.

This clone was seen once. The chain uses TRBV6-5 and TRBJ2-1, with D hard to call. Germline assignment: CDR1 MNHEY and CDR2 SVGAGI. CDR3 length equals 16 residues. Trimming removed 2 bases at V and 0 bases at J, with 11 bases between. The CDR3 here is CASSYGRRSSYNEQFF. The CDR3 DNA follows: TGTGCCAGCAGTTACGGCAGGCGGAGCTCCTACAATGAGCAGTTCTTC.

The gene calls are TRBV6-6 and TRBJ2-1; D is ambiguous. With 5 bases removed from V and 3 bases from J, the gap between germline ends came to 8 bases. The CDR3 is 13 amino acids. Germline CDR1 reads MNHNY; CDR2 reads SVGAGI (reference sequence). This CDR3 is CASSPYRYNEQFF. The CDR3 nucleotides read TGTGCCAGCAGTCCTTACCGCTACAATGAGCAGTTCTTC.

CDR3 nucleotide sequence: TGTGCCAGCAGTCCCCCTTCCGCAGATACGCAGTATTTT. The encoded protein is CASSPPSADTQYF. The chain carries TRBV6-5 and TRBJ2-3, with no clear D. The V gene's germline CDR1 is MNHEY and CDR2 SVGAGI. Deletions cut 5 bases from V and 4 bases from J, with 10 bases between. The CDR3 extends over 13 amino acids.

In regard to this clone: The junction departs from germline at one end; a sequencing error may be responsible. V and J are TRBV12-5 and TRBJ2-7; D call uncertain. Germline CDR1 reads LGHNT; CDR2 reads FRNRAP. There are 8 residues in the CDR3. CDR3 residues: CASGPQDF. The CDR3 DNA follows: TGTGCTAGTGGTCCCCAGGACTTC.

This clone was recorded once. The chain employs TRBV7-8 and TRBJ1-4; D uncertain. This CDR3 comprises 15 residues. Germline V CDR1 and CDR2: SGHVS, FQNEAQ. V lost 1 base to trimming and J lost 0 bases, with 6 bases between them. Here the CDR3 DNA reads TGTGCCAGCAGCTTAGTCGTTGCAACTAATGAAAAACTGTTTTTT. Protein product: CASSLVVATNEKLFF.

Worth noting for this clone: Other DNA variants within this sample encode the same CDR3. The chain employs TRBV6-1 and TRBJ1-5; D remains unclear. V was clipped by 3 bases and J by 1 base, with 4 bases between them. The CDR3 sequence is 13 residues long. Germline-derived CDR1 and CDR2 are MNHNS and SASEGT. CDR3 sequence (DNA): TGTGCCAGCAGTGAGAGAAGCAATCAGCCCCAGCATTTT. Encoded protein: CASSERSNQPQHF.

Points on this clone: Different DNA sequences within this sample yield the same CDR3. The chain has TRBV9 and TRBJ1-1; D is undetermined. From germline, CDR1 is SGDLS and CDR2 YYNGEE. This CDR3 has 14 amino acids. V lost 0 bases and J lost 2, with 8 bases in between. The CDR3: CASSVVSGNTEAFF. In DNA, the CDR3 is TGTGCCAGCAGCGTAGTTTCAGGAAACACTGAAGCTTTCTTT.

The J gene is TRBJ2-7, the V gene TRBV28; 8 bases line up with TRBD2. J was trimmed by 4 bases and V by 8 bases; bases with no gene match: 16. The CDR3 covers 16 residues. CDR1 and CDR2 from the germline V gene are MDHEN and SYDVKM. The CDR3 region has the DNA TGTGCCAGCGTTTCCGGGGGGGTATATTCGAGATACGAGCAGTACTTC. Amino acid sequence: CASVSGGVYSRYEQYF.

The rearrangement uses TRBV28 and TRBJ1-2, with D unclear. The V gene lost 3 bases and the J gene lost 1 base, with 12 bases spanning the gap. In germline, CDR1 is MDHEN, CDR2 SYDVKM. The CDR3 length is 15 residues. The CDR3 DNA sequence: TGTGCCAGCAGTTTTTCCCCAGGCGTTAACTATGGCTACACCTTC. It specifies CASSFSPGVNYGYTF.

The chain uses TRBV28 and TRBJ2-2; the D gene is possibly TRBD1 (6 bases). V shed 2 bases and J shed 5 bases, with 12 bases lying between them. Germline CDR1 and CDR2: MDHEN and SYDVKM. The CDR3 has 15 residues. CDR3 residues: CASSLIQGTTGELFF. Here the CDR3 DNA reads TGTGCCAGCAGTTTAATTCAGGGGACAACCGGGGAGCTGTTTTTT.

This chain connects TRBV6-1 to TRBJ2-7; 7 bases are shared with TRBD1. Trimming removed 7 bases from V and 4 bases from J; junction bases left unmatched: 10. The CDR3 runs 14 residues. Germline CDR1 MNHNS, CDR2 SASEGT. In DNA form, the CDR3 reads TGTGCCAGCAAAACAGGGGCGCTGTCGTACGAGCAGTACTTC. Translating gives CASKTGALSYEQYF.